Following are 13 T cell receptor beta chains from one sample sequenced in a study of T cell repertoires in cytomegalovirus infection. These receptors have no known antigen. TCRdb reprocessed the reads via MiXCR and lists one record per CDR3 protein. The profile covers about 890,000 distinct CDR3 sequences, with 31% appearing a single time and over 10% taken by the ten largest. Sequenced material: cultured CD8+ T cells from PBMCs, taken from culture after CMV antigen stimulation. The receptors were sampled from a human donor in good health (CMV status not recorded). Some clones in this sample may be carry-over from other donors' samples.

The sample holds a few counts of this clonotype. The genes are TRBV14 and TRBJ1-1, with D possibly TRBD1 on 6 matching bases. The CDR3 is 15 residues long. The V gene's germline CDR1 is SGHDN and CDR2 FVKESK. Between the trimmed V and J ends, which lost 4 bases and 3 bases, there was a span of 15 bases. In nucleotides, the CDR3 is TGTGCCAGCAGCCCTTGGGGGGGCGCTTACACTGAAGCTTTCTTT. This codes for CASSPWGGAYTEAFF. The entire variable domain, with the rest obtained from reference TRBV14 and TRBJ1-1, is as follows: EAGVTQFPSHSVIEKGQTVTLRCDPISGHDNLYWYRRVMGKEIKFLLHFVKESKQDESGMPNNRFLAERTGGTYSTLKVQPAELEDSGVYFCASSPWGGAYTEAFFGQGTRLTVV.

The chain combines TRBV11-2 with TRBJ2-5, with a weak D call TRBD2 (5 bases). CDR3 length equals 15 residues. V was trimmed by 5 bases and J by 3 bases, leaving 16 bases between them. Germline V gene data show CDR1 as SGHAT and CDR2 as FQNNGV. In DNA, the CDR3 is TGTGCCAGCAGCCCCGGACTTTGGGGTGAAGAGACCCAGTACTTC. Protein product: CASSPGLWGEETQYF.

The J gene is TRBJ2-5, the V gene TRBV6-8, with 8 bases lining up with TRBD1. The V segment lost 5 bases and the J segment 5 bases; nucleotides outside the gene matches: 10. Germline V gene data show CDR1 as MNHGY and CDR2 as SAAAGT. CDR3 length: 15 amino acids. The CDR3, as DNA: TGTGCCAGCAGTCCCGGCAGGGGGCTTGAGGAGACCCAGTACTTC. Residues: CASSPGRGLEETQYF.

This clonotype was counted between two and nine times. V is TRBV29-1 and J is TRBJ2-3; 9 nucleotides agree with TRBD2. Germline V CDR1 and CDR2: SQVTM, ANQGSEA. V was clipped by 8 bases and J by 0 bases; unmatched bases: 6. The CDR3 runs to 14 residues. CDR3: CSFSGGLSTDTQYF. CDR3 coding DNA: TGCAGCTTTAGCGGGGGACTAAGCACAGATACGCAGTATTTT.

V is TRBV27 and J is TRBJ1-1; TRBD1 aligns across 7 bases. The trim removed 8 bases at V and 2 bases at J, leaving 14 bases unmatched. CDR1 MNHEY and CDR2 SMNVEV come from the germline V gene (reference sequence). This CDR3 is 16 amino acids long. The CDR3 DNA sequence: TGTGCCAGCGGCGACAGGGAGCGTTTTCCTAACACTGAAGCTTTCTTT. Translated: CASGDRERFPNTEAFF.

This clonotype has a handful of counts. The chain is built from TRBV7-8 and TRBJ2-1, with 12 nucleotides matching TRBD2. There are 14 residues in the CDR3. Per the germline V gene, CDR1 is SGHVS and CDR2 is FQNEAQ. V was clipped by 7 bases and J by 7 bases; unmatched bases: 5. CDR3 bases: TGTGCCAGCACTGGACTAGCGGGGACAAATGAGCAGTTCTTC. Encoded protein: CASTGLAGTNEQFF. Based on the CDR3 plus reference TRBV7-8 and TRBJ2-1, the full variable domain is GAGVSQSPRYKVAKRGQDVALRCDPISGHVSLFWYQQALGQGPEFLTYFQNEAQLDKSGLPSDRFFAERPEGSVSTLKIQRTQQEDSAVYLCASTGLAGTNEQFFGPGTRLTVL.

The CDR3 nucleotides read TGTGCCAGCAGTGATCCGGGACTAGCGACGCACAAGCAGTACGTC. Translated: CASSDPGLATHKQYV. This sequence joins TRBV6-1 and TRBJ2-7; TRBD2 matches 10 bases. The CDR3 spans 15 residues. Trimming cost V 3 bases and J 8 bases; bases outside gene matches: 10. Germline CDR1 is MNHNS and CDR2 is SASEGT.

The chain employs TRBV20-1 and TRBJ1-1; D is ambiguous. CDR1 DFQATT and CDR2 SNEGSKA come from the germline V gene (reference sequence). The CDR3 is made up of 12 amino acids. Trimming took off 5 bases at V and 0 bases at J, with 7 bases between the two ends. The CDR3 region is CSASLVNTEAFF. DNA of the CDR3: TGCAGTGCTTCTTTGGTGAACACTGAAGCTTTCTTT.

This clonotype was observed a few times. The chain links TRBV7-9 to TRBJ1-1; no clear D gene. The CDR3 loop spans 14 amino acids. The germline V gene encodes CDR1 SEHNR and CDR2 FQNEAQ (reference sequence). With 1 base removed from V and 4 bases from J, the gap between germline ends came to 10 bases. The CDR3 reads CASSLEGGLTEAFF. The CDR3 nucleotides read TGTGCCAGCAGCTTAGAAGGAGGGCTCACTGAAGCTTTCTTT.

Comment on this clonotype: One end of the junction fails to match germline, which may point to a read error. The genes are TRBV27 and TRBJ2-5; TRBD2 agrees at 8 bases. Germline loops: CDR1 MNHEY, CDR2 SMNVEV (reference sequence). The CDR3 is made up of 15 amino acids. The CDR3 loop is CASSLYGGAWETQYF. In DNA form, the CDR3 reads TGTGCCAGCAGCTTATACGGGGGGGCCTGGGAGACCCAGTACTTC.

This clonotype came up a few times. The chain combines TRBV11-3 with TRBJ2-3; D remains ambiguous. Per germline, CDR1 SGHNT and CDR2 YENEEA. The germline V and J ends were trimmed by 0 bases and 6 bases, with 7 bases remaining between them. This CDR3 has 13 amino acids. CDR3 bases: TGTGCCAGCAGCTTAGATTCGTCCGATACGCAGTATTTT. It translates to CASSLDSSDTQYF.

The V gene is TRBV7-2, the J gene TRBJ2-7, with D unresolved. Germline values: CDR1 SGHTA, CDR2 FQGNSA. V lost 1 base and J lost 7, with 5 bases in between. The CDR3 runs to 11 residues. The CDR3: CASSLVREQYF. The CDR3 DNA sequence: TGTGCCAGCAGCTTAGTTAGGGAGCAGTACTTC. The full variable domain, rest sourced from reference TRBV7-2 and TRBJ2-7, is GAGVSQSPSNKVTEKGKDVELRCDPISGHTALYWYRQSLGQGLEFLIYFQGNSAPDKSGLPSDRFSAERTGGSVSTLTIQRTQQEDSAVYLCASSLVREQYFGPGTRLTVT.

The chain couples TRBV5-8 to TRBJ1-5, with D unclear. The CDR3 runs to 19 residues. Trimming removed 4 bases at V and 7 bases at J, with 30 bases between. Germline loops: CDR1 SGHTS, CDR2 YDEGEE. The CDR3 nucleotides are TGTGCCAGCAGCCTGTCCCCCGGCGGACCCCAACGTCGGGGACAGCCCCAGCATTTT. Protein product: CASSLSPGGPQRRGQPQHF.